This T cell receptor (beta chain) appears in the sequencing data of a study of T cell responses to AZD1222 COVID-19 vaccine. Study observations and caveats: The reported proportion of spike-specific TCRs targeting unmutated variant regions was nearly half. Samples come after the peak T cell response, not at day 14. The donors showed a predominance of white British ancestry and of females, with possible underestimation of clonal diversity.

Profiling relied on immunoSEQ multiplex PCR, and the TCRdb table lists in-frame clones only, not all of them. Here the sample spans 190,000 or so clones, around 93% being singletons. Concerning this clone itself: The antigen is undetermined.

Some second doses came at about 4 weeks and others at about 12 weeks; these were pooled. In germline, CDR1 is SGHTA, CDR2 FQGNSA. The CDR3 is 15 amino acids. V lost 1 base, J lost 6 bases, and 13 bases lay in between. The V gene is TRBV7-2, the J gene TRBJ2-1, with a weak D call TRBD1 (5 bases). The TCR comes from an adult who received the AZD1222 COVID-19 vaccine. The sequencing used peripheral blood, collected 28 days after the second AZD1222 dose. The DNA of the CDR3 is TGTGCCAGCAGCTTAGATTTCAGGGCGAGCAATGAGCAGTTCTTC. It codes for CASSLDFRASNEQFF.